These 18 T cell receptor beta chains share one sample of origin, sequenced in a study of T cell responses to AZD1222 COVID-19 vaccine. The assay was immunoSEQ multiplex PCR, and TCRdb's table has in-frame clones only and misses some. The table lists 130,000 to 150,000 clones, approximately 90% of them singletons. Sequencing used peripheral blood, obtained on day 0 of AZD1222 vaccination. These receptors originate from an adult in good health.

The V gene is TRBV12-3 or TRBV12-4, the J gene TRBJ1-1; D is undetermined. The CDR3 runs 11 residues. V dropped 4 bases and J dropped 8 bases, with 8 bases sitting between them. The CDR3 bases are TGTGCCAGCAGTTCGATCAACGAAGCTTTCTTT. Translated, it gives CASSSINEAFF.

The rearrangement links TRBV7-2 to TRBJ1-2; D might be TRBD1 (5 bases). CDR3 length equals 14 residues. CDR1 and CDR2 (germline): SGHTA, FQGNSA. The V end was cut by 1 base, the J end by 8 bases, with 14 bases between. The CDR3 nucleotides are TGTGCCAGCAGCTTAGATGGGGGTTCGGGAGGCTACACCTTC. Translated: CASSLDGGSGGYTF.

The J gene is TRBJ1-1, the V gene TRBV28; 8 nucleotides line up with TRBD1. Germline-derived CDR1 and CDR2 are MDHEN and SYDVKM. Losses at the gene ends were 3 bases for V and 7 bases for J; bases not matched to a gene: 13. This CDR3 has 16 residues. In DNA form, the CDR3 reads TGTGCCAGCAGTTTCTATGCCTCGACAGGGGCAATTGAAGCTTTCTTT. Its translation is CASSFYASTGAIEAFF.

The CDR3 protein is CASSPPVGGNTEAFF. CDR3 coding DNA: TGTGCCAGCTCACCGCCGGTGGGGGGTAACACTGAAGCTTTCTTT. The J gene is TRBJ1-1, the V gene TRBV18, with D possibly TRBD1 on 5 matching bases. The CDR3 spans 15 residues. V lost 3 bases to trimming and J lost 2 bases, with 13 bases between them. Per germline, CDR1 KGHSH and CDR2 LQKENI. The whole variable domain, filled in from reference TRBV18 and TRBJ1-1, reads NAGVMQNPRHLVRRRGQEARLRCSPMKGHSHVYWYRQLPEEGLKFMVYLQKENIIDESGMPKERFSAEFPKEGPSILRIQQVVRGDSAAYFCASSPPVGGNTEAFFGQGTRLTVV.

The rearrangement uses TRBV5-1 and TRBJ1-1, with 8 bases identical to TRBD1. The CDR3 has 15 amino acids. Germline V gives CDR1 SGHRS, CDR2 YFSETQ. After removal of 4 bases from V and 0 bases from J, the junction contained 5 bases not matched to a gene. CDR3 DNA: TGCGCCAGCAGCACCCGGGACAGGTTGAACACTGAAGCTTTCTTT. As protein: CASSTRDRLNTEAFF.

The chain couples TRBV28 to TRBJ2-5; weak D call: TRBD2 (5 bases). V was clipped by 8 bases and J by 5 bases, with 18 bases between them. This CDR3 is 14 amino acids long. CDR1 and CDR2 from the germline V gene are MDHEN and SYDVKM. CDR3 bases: TGTGCCAGCTCGGGGAGAGGGAAAGCCGAGACCCAGTACTTC. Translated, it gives CASSGRGKAETQYF.

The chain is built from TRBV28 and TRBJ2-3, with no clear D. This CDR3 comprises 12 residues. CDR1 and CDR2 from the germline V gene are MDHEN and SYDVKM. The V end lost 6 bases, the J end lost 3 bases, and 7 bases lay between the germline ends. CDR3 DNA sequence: TGTGCCAGCAGGGGGTCGACAGATACGCAGTATTTT. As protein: CASRGSTDTQYF.

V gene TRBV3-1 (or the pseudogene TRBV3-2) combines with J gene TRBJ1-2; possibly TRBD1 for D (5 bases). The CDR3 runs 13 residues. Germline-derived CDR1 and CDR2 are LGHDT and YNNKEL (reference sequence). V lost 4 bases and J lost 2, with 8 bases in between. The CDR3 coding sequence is TGTGCCAGCAGCCCAAGGGACAACTATGGCTACACCTTC. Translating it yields CASSPRDNYGYTF.

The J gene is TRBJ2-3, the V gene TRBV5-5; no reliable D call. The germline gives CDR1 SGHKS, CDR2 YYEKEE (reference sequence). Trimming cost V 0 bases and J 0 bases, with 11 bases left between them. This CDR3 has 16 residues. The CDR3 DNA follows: TGTGCCAGCAGCTTGGGGGCTAGTCTTAGCACAGATACGCAGTATTTT. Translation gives CASSLGASLSTDTQYF.

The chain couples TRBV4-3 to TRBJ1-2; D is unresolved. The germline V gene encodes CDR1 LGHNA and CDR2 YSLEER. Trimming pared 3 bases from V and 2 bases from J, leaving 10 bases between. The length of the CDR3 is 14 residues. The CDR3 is CASSQEDGNYGYTF. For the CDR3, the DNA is TGCGCCAGCAGCCAGGAGGACGGAAACTATGGCTACACCTTC.

The CDR3 reads CASSLTVNTEAFF. The CDR3 DNA follows: TGTGCCAGCAGTCTAACGGTGAACACTGAAGCTTTCTTT. The V and J genes are TRBV27 and TRBJ1-1; D is uncertain. Germline-derived CDR1 and CDR2 are MNHEY and SMNVEV (reference sequence). The CDR3 runs to 13 residues. V dropped 5 bases and J dropped 0 bases, with 7 bases sitting between them.

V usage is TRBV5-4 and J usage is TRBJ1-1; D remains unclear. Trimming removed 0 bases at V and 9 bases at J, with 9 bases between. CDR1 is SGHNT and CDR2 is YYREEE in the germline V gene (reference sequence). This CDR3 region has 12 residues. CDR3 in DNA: TGTGCCAGCAGCTTGGCACAGACCCAAGCTTTCTTT. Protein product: CASSLAQTQAFF.

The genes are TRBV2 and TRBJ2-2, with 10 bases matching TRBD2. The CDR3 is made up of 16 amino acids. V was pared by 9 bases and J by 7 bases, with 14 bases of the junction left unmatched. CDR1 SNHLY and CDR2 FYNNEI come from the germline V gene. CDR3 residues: CARGQLAGMEVGELFF. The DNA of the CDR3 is TGTGCCAGAGGGCAACTAGCGGGGATGGAGGTCGGGGAGCTGTTTTTT.

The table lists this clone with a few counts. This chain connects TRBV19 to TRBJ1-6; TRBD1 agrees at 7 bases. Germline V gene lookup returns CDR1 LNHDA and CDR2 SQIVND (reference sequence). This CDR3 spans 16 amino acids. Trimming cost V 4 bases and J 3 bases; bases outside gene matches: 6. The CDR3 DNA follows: TGTGCCAGTAGTACAAACAGGGGTGGCTATAATTCACCCCTCCACTTT. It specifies CASSTNRGGYNSPLHF.

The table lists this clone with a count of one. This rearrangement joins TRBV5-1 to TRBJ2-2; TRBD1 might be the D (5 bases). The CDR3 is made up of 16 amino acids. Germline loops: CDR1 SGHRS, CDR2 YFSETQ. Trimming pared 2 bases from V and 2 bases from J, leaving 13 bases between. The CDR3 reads CASSFRPRENTGELFF. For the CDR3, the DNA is TGCGCCAGCAGCTTCCGCCCCAGGGAAAACACCGGGGAGCTGTTTTTT.

The CDR3 nucleotides are TGTGCCAGCAGAGGACAGTGGAACACTGAAGCTTTCTTT. This sequence encodes CASRGQWNTEAFF. The chain recombines TRBV12-3 or TRBV12-4 with TRBJ1-1; TRBD1 is a possible D gene (6 bases). Trimming took 6 bases from V and 1 from J, leaving 9 bases between them. This CDR3 spans 13 amino acids.

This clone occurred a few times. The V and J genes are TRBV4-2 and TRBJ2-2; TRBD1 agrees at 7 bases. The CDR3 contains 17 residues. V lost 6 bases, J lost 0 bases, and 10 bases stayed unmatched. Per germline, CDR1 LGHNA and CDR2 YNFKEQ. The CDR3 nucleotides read TGTGCCAGCAGAGCAGGCAGGGGGATAGCGAACACCGGGGAGCTGTTTTTT. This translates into CASRAGRGIANTGELFF.

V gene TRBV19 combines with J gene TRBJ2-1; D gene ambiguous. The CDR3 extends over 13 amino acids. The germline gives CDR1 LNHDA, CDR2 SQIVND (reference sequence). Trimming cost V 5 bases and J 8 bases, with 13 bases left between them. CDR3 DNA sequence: TGTGCCAGTAGTTCTAGGACGGCGGATGAGCAGTTCTTC. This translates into CASSSRTADEQFF.